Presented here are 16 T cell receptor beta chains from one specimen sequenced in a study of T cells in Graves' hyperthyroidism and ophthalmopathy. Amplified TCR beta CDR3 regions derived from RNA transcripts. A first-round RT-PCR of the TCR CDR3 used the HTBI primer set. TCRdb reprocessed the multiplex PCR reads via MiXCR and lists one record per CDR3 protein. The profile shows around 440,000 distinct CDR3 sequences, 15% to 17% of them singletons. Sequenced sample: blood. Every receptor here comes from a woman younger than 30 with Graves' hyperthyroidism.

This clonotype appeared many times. CDR3 protein: CATSRDGLAGERNEQFF. CDR3 DNA: TGTGCCACCAGCAGAGATGGGTTAGCGGGAGAACGGAATGAGCAGTTCTTC. The chain carries TRBV15 and TRBJ2-1; 9 bases are shared with TRBD2. Unmatched junction bases numbered 10, after V lost 0 bases and J lost 7 bases. CDR3 size: 17 residues. CDR1 and CDR2 (germline): LNHNV, YYDKDF (reference sequence). The variable domain in full, completed from reference TRBV15 and TRBJ2-1, reads DAMVIQNPRYQVTQFGKPVTLSCSQTLNHNVMYWYQQKSSQAPKLLFHYYDKDFNNEADTPDNFQSRRPNTSFCFLDIRSPGLGDTAMYLCATSRDGLAGERNEQFFGPGTRLTVL.

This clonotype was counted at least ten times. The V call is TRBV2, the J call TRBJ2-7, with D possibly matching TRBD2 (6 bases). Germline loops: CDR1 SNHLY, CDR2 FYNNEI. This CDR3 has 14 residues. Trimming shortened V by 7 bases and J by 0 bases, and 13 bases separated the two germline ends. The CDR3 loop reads CASKPGGNSYEQYF. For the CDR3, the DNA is TGTGCCAGCAAACCTGGGGGGAACTCCTACGAGCAGTACTTC.

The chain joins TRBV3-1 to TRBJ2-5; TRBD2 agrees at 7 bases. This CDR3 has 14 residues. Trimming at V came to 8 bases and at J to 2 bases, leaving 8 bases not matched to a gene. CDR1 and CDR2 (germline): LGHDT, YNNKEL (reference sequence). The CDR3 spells CASGGGEAQETQYF. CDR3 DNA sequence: TGTGCCAGCGGGGGGGGGGAGGCGCAAGAGACCCAGTACTTC.

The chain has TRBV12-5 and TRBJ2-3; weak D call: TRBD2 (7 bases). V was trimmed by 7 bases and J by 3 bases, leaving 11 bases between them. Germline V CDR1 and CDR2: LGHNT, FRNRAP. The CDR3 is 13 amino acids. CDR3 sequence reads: CASAEGGTDTQYF. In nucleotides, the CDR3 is TGTGCTAGTGCCGAGGGGGGGACAGATACGCAGTATTTT.

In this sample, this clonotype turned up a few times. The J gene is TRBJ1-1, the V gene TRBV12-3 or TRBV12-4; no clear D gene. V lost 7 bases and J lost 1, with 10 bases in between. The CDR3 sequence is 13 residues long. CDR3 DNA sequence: TGTGCCAGCACCCTTCACCCGAACACTGAAGCTTTCTTT. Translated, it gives CASTLHPNTEAFF.

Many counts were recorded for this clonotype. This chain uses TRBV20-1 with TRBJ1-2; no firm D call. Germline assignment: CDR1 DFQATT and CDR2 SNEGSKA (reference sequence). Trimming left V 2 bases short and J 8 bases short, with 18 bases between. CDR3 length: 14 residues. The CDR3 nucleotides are TGCAGTGCTAGATATCCGGCGGGAACCTCGGGCTACACCTTC. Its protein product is CSARYPAGTSGYTF.

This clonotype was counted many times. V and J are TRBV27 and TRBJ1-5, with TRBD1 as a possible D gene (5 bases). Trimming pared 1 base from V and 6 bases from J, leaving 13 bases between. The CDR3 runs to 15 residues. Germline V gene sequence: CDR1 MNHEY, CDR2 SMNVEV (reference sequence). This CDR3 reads CASSLWAGMGQPQHF. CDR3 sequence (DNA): TGTGCCAGCAGTTTATGGGCAGGGATGGGTCAGCCCCAGCATTTT.

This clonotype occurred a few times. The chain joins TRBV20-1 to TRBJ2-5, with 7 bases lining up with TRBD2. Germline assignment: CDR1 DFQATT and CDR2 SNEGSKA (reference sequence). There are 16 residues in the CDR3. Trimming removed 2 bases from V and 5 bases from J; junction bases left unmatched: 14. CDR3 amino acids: CSARFEEAGAGETQYF. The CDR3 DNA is TGCAGTGCTAGATTCGAAGAGGCGGGAGCGGGGGAGACCCAGTACTTC.

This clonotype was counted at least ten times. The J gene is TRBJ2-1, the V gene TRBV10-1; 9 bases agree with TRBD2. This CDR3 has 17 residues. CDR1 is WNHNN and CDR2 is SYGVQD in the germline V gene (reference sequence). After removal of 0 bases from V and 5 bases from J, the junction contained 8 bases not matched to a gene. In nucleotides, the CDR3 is TGCGCCAGCAGTGAGTCGATCTTTGCGGGGGGGCACAATGAGCAGTTCTTC. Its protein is CASSESIFAGGHNEQFF.

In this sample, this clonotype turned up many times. CDR3 region: CASSQTGRPNTGELFF. The CDR3 DNA follows: TGTGCCAGCAGCCAAACAGGGCGACCGAACACCGGGGAGCTGTTTTTT. The chain joins TRBV11-2 to TRBJ2-2; D possibly corresponds to TRBD1 (6 bases). V gave up 5 bases and J gave up 0 bases, with 13 bases separating them. The V gene's germline CDR1 is SGHAT and CDR2 FQNNGV. This CDR3 contains 16 residues.

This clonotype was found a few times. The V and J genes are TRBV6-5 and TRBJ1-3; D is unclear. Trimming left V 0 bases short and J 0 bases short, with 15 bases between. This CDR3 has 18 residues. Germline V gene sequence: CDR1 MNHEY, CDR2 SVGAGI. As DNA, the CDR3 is TGTGCCAGCAGTTACTCTGGGCGCGGCAGCCGCTCTGGAAACACCATATATTTT. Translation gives CASSYSGRGSRSGNTIYF.

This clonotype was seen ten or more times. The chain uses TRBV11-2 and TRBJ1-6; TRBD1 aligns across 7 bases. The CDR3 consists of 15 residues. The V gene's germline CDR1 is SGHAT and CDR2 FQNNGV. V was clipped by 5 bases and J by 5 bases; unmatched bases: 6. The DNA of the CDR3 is TGTGCCAGCAGCGCCCGGGACAGAGATAATTCACCCCTCCACTTT. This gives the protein CASSARDRDNSPLHF.

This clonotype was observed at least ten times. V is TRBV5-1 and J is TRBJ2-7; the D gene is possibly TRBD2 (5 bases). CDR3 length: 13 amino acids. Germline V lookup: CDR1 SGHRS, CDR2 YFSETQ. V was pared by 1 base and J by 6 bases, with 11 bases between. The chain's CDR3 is CASSLNSEGEQYF. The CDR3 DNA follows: TGCGCCAGCAGCTTGAATTCAGAGGGCGAGCAGTACTTC.

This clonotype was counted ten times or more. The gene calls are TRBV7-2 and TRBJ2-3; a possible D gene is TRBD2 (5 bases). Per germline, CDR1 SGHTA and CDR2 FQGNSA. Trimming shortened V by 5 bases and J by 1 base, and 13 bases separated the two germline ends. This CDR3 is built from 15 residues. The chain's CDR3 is CASSKRTDGTDTQYF. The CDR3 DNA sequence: TGTGCCAGCAGCAAAAGGACTGACGGCACAGATACGCAGTATTTT.

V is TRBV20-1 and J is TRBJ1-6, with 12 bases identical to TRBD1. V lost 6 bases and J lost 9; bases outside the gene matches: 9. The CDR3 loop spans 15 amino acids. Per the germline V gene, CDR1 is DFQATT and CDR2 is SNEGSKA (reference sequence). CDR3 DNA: TGCAGTGCGCGGGACAGGGGGCGGGGTGTTTCACCCCTCCACTTT. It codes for CSARDRGRGVSPLHF.

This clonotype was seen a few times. The CDR3 here is CASSIADPETQYF. CDR3 DNA: TGTGCCAGTAGTATAGCGGACCCTGAAACGCAGTATTTT. The V call is TRBV19, the J call TRBJ2-3, with unresolved D. Germline CDR1 is LNHDA and CDR2 is SQIVND (reference sequence). V dropped 1 base and J dropped 9 bases, with 11 bases sitting between them. This CDR3 spans 13 amino acids. Variable domain in full (rest from reference TRBV19 and TRBJ2-3): DGGITQSPKYLFRKEGQNVTLSCEQNLNHDAMYWYRQDPGQGLRLIYYSQIVNDFQKGDIAEGYSVSREKKESFPLTVTSAQKNPTAFYLCASSIADPETQYFGPGTRLTVL.